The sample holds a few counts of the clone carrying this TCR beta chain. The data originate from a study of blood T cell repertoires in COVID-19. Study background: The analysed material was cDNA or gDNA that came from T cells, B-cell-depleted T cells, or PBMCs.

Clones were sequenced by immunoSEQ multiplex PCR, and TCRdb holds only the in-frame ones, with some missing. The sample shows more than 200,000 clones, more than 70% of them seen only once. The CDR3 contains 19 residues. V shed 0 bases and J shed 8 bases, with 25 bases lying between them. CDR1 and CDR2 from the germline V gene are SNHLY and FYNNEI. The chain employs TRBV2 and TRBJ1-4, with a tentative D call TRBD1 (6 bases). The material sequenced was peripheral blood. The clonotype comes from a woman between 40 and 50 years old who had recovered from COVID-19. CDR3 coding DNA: TGTGCCAGCAGTGAAGCATTTTTGGGGGAACAGGGACCGGGGGAAAAACTGTTTTTT. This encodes CASSEAFLGEQGPGEKLFF.